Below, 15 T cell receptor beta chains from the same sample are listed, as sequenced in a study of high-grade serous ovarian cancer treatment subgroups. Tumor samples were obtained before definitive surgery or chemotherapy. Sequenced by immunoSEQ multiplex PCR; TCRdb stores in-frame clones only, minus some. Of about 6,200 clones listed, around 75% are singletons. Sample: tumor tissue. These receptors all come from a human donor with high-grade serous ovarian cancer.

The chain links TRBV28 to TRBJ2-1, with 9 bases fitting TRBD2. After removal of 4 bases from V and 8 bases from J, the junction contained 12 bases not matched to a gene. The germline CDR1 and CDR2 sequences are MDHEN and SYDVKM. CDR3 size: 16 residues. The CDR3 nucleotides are TGTGCCAGCAGTTCAACGACTAGCGGAGGGGTGCATGAGCAGTTCTTC. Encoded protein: CASSSTTSGGVHEQFF.

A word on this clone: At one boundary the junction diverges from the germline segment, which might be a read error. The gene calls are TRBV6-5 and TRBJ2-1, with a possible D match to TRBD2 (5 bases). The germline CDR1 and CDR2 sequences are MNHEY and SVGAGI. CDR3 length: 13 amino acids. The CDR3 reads CASSYDPSGPLLF. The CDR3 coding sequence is TGTGCCAGCAGTTACGACCCGAGCGGCCCTCTGCTCTTC.

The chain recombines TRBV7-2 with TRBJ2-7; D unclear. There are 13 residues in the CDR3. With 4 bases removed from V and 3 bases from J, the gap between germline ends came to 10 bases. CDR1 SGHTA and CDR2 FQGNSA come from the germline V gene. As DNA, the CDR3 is TGTGCCAGCAGCTCCTACGTTAACTACGAGCAGTACTTC. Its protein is CASSSYVNYEQYF.

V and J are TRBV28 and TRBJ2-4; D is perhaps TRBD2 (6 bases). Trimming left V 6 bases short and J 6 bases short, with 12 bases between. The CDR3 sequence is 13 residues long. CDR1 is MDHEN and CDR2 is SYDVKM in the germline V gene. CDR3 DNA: TGTGCCAGCAGCCCCGGGGGAGGAAACATTCAGTACTTC. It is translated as CASSPGGGNIQYF.

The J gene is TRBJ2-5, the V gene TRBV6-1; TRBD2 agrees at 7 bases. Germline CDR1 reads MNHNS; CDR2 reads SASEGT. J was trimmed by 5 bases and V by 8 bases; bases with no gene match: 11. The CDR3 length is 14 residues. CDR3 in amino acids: CASSGGGTWETQYF. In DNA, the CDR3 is TGTGCCAGCTCTGGCGGGGGTACCTGGGAGACCCAGTACTTC.

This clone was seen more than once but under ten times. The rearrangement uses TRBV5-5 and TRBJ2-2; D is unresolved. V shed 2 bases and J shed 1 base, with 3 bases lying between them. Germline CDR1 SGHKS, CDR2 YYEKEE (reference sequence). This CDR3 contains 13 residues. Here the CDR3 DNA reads TGTGCCAGCAGCTTTCAGAACACCGGGGAGCTGTTTTTT. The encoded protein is CASSFQNTGELFF.

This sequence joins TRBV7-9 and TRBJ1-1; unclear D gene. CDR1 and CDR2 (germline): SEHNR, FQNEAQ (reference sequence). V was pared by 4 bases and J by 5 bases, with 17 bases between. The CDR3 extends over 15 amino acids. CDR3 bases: TGTGCCAGCAGCTCCGCCCTAAATTTTTTAACTGAAGCTTTCTTT. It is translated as CASSSALNFLTEAFF.

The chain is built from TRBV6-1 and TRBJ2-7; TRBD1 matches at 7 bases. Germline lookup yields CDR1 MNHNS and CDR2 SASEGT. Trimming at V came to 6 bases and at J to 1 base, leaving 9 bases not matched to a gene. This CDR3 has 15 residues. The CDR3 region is CASRVSTGPSYEQYF. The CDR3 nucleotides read TGTGCCAGCAGAGTCTCGACAGGGCCTTCCTACGAGCAGTACTTC.

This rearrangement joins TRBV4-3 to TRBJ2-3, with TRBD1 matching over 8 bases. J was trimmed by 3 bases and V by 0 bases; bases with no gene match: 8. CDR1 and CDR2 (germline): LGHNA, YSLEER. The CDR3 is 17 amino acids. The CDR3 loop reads CASSQEWTGWLTDTQYF. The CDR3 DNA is TGCGCCAGCAGCCAAGAATGGACAGGGTGGTTAACAGATACGCAGTATTTT.

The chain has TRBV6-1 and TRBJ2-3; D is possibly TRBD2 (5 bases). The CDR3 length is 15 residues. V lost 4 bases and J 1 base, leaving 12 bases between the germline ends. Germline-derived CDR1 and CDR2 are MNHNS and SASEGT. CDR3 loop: CASSAEMRGTDTQYF. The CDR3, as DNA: TGTGCCAGCAGTGCAGAGATGAGGGGCACAGATACGCAGTATTTT.

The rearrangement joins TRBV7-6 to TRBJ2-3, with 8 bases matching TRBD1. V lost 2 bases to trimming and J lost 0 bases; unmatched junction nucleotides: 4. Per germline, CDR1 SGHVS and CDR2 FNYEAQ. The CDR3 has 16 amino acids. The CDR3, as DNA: TGTGCCAGCAGCTTACTGGACAGGGCCAGCACAGATACGCAGTATTTT. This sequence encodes CASSLLDRASTDTQYF.

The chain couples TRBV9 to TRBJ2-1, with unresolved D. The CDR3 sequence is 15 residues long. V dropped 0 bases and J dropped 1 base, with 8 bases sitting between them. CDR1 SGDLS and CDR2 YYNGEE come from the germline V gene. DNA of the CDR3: TGTGCCAGCAGCGTAGGGGCAGCGTCCTACAATGAGCAGTTCTTC. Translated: CASSVGAASYNEQFF. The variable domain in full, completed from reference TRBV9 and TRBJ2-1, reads DSGVTQTPKHLITATGQRVTLRCSPRSGDLSVYWYQQSLDQGLQFLIQYYNGEERAKGNILERFSAQQFPDLHSELNLSSLELGDSALYFCASSVGAASYNEQFFGPGTRLTVL.

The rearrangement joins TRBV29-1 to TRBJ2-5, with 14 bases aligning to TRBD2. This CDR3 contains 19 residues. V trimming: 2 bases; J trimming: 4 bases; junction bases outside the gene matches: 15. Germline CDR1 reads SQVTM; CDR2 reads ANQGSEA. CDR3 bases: TGCAGCGTTGAACGCCTGGGGCGGACTAGCGGGGGGCCTCGAGAGACCCAGTACTTC. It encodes CSVERLGRTSGGPRETQYF.

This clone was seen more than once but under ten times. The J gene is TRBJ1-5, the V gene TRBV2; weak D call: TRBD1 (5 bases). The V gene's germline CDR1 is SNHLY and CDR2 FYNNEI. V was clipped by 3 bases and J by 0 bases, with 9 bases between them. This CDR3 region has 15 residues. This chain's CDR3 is CASSEGRISNQPQHF. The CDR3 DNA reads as TGTGCCAGCAGTGAGGGACGGATTAGCAATCAGCCCCAGCATTTT.

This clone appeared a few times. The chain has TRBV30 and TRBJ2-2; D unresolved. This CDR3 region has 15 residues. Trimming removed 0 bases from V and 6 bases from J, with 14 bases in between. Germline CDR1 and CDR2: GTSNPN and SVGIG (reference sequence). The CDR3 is CAWSVQAGIPGELFF. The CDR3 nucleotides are TGTGCCTGGAGTGTACAAGCTGGGATCCCCGGGGAGCTGTTTTTT.